Listed below are T cell receptor beta chains from one sample, sequenced in a study of blood T cell repertoires in COVID-19. Here immunoSEQ multiplex PCR was the method, and the copy in TCRdb shows in-frame clones only, minus some. The data show over 150,000 clones, with 70% to 85% seen just once and 3.2% held by the top ten. The sequencing input was PBMCs or T cells enriched from blood (not recorded which). These receptor sequences come from a woman between 25 and 40 years old who had recovered from COVID-19. Both conserved end residues are part of each CDR3. Fields, in order: D gene, V gene, clone size, J gene, CDR3 protein, CDR3 DNA. The D gene is left open where the match is weak. The size field is filled for only some rows; it gives once, few, many or a size class.

>TRBD1|TRBV9|-|TRBJ2-5
CASSVVGGGETQYF
TGTGCCAGCAGCGTAGTAGGGGGCGGGGAGACCCAGTACTTC
>-|TRBV3-1/TRBV3-2|-|TRBJ1-4
CASSQAFGMGTNEKLFF
TGTGCCAGCAGCCAAGCTTTCGGGATGGGAACTAATGAAAAACTGTTTTTT
>-|TRBV6-2/TRBV6-3|-|TRBJ2-3
CASSHGDTTDTQYF
TGTGCCAGCAGCCACGGGGACACCACAGATACGCAGTATTTT
>-|TRBV4-2|-|TRBJ1-1
CASSQDEDSEAFF
TGTGCCAGCAGCCAAGATGAGGACAGTGAAGCTTTCTTT
>-|TRBV19|-|TRBJ1-1
CASSIQGNTEAFF
TGTGCCAGTAGTATCCAGGGGAACACTGAAGCTTTCTTT
>TRBD2|TRBV18|once|TRBJ2-7
CASSPWTSGILYEQYF
TGTGCCAGCTCACCGTGGACTAGCGGGATTCTCTACGAGCAGTACTTC
>-|TRBV10-3|-|TRBJ2-7
CAIRSRTGTTSYEQYF
TGTGCCATCAGGAGTCGGACCGGGACAACGTCCTACGAGCAGTACTTC
>-|TRBV25-1|-|TRBJ1-6
CASSEWGGSYNSPLHF
TGTGCCAGCAGTGAATGGGGGGGCTCCTATAATTCACCCCTCCACTTT
>-|TRBV7-8|-|TRBJ1-1
CASTRSRGMNTEAFF
TGTGCCAGCACCAGAAGTAGGGGTATGAACACTGAAGCTTTCTTT
>TRBD2|TRBV6-1|-|TRBJ2-3
CASSEGTSATDTQYF
TGTGCCAGCAGTGAAGGGACTAGCGCCACAGATACGCAGTATTTT
>-|TRBV6-5|-|TRBJ1-6
CASYWTGRGNSPLHF
TGTGCCAGCTATTGGACGGGGAGGGGCAATTCACCCCTCCACTTT
>-|TRBV19|-|TRBJ2-3
CASRRRGGRDTQYF
TGTGCCAGTAGGCGGAGGGGGGGGAGAGATACGCAGTATTTT
>-|TRBV5-1|-|TRBJ2-3
CASSLVARSTDTQYF
TGCGCCAGCAGCTTGGTGGCACGAAGCACAGATACGCAGTATTTT
>TRBD1|TRBV28|-|TRBJ1-6
CASRGQGIYNSPLHF
TGTGCCAGCAGGGGACAGGGGATTTATAATTCACCCCTCCACTTT
>TRBD2|TRBV30|-|TRBJ2-1
CAWSTRTSGTRNEQFF
TGTGCCTGGAGTACTAGGACTAGCGGAACACGCAATGAGCAGTTCTTC
>TRBD2|TRBV11-3|-|TRBJ2-2
CASGGGPSTGELFF
TGTGCCTCCGGCGGGGGGCCTTCCACCGGGGAGCTGTTTTTT
>TRBD1|TRBV6-5|once|TRBJ2-2
CASSTTGATGELFF
TGTGCCAGCAGTACTACAGGGGCCACCGGGGAGCTGTTTTTT
>-|TRBV19|-|TRBJ1-5
CASRPGYSNQPQHF
TGTGCCAGTAGGCCGGGATATAGCAATCAGCCCCAGCATTTT
>TRBD2|TRBV11-3|-|TRBJ2-3
CASSLAGLATDTQYF
TGTGCCAGCAGCTTAGCTGGACTAGCGACAGATACGCAGTATTTT
>TRBD2|TRBV29-1|-|TRBJ2-1
CSVPRPGTSYNEQFF
TGCAGCGTGCCTAGACCTGGGACTAGCTACAATGAGCAGTTCTTC
>TRBD1|TRBV5-6|-|TRBJ1-6
CASSFRQGNSPLHF
TGTGCCAGCAGCTTTCGACAGGGAAATTCACCCCTCCACTTT
>-|TRBV6-1|-|TRBJ1-2
CASSEAHVGPGYGYTF
TGTGCCAGCAGTGAAGCGCACGTGGGTCCGGGCTATGGCTACACCTTC
>TRBD1|TRBV5-1|few|TRBJ2-2
CASSLGQGDTGELFF
TGCGCCAGCAGCTTGGGACAGGGGGACACCGGGGAGCTGTTTTTT
>-|TRBV3-1/TRBV3-2|-|TRBJ1-1
CASSLNDDSPRAFF
TGTGCCAGCAGTCTAAACGATGACAGCCCGCGAGCTTTCTTT
>TRBD2|TRBV9|-|TRBJ2-5
CASSVGLAATQETQYF
TGTGCCAGCAGCGTAGGACTAGCAGCGACCCAAGAGACCCAGTACTTC
>TRBD2|TRBV24-1|-|TRBJ2-1
CATSDELAGGGNEQFF
TGTGCCACCAGTGACGAACTAGCGGGGGGTGGTAATGAGCAGTTCTTC
>TRBD1|TRBV7-2|once|TRBJ2-7
CASNYRGPISYEQYF
TGTGCCAGCAACTACAGGGGCCCAATTTCGTACGAGCAGTACTTC
>-|TRBV19|once|TRBJ1-1
CASPSPGHGKAFF
TGTGCCAGCCCCTCTCCGGGACACGGGAAAGCTTTCTTT
>TRBD2|TRBV7-8|few|TRBJ2-1
CASSQRRASGYNEQFF
TGTGCCAGCAGCCAACGACGGGCTAGCGGTTACAATGAGCAGTTCTTC
>TRBD1|TRBV30|-|TRBJ1-6
CAWERDSHYNSPLHF
TGTGCCTGGGAACGGGACAGCCACTATAATTCACCCCTCCACTTT
>-|TRBV5-1|-|TRBJ1-2
CASSLEGGDYGYTF
TGCGCCAGCAGCTTGGAAGGAGGGGACTATGGCTACACCTTC
>TRBD2|TRBV5-1|-|TRBJ2-1
CASSLASLSSGIYNEQFF
TGCGCCAGCAGCTTGGCAAGTTTAAGCAGCGGGATCTACAATGAGCAGTTCTTC
>-|TRBV2|-|TRBJ1-5
CASSRDGLDNQPQHF
TGTGCCAGCAGTCGGGACGGACTAGACAATCAGCCCCAGCATTTT
>TRBD2|TRBV19|-|TRBJ2-4
CASSIVASGNKLAKNIQYF
TGTGCCAGTAGTATCGTGGCTAGCGGTAATAAACTAGCCAAAAACATTCAGTACTTC
>TRBD1|TRBV6-5|-|TRBJ2-4
CASRTQGAKNIQYF
TGTGCCAGCAGAACACAGGGGGCCAAAAACATTCAGTACTTC
>-|TRBV12-5|-|TRBJ1-2
CASGPDAGSNYGYTF
TGTGCTAGTGGACCCGACGCAGGATCTAACTATGGCTACACCTTC
>TRBD1|TRBV27|-|TRBJ1-1
CASSYSTGGAFF
TGTGCCAGCAGTTATTCGACAGGGGGAGCTTTCTTT
>-|TRBV2|-|TRBJ1-1
CASSVSRGNTEAFF
TGTGCCAGCAGTGTAAGCAGGGGGAACACTGAAGCTTTCTTT
>-|TRBV2|few|TRBJ1-1
CASHTGTSDEAFF
TGTGCCAGCCATACAGGGACGTCGGATGAAGCTTTCTTT
>-|TRBV10-3|-|TRBJ2-5
CAISEPRLGVETQYF
TGTGCCATCAGTGAGCCCAGGTTAGGCGTAGAGACCCAGTACTTC
>TRBD2|TRBV7-7|-|TRBJ2-5
CASSPHPGTRQETQYF
TGTGCTAGCAGTCCTCATCCCGGGACTAGACAAGAGACCCAGTACTTC
>-|TRBV19|-|TRBJ1-6
CASMPRSSYNSPLHF
TGTGCCAGTATGCCCAGAAGCTCCTATAATTCACCCCTCCACTTT
>TRBD2|TRBV6-4|-|TRBJ2-1
CASSVPSGGAVYEQFF
TGTGCCAGCAGTGTTCCAAGCGGGGGGGCTGTCTATGAGCAGTTCTTC
>TRBD2|TRBV19|few|TRBJ2-5
CASSGKLAGQETQYF
TGTGCCAGTAGTGGTAAACTAGCGGGCCAAGAGACCCAGTACTTC
>TRBD1|TRBV2|many|TRBJ1-6
CASSYRTGGYSPLHF
TGTGCCAGCAGCTACAGGACAGGAGGCTATTCACCCCTCCACTTT
>TRBD2|TRBV6-5|-|TRBJ2-1
CASSYMNGRAGNEQFF
TGTGCCAGCAGTTACATGAACGGGAGGGCCGGGAATGAGCAGTTCTTC
>-|TRBV9|-|TRBJ2-2
CASSPGAAGITGELFF
TGTGCCAGCAGCCCGGGCGCGGCGGGGATCACCGGGGAGCTGTTTTTT
>TRBD2|TRBV7-2|-|TRBJ2-2
CASSLAGGLNGELFF
TGTGCCAGCAGCTTAGCGGGAGGGCTTAACGGGGAGCTGTTTTTT
>TRBD2|TRBV27|-|TRBJ2-3
CASSLLATSGPDTQYF
TGTGCCAGCAGTTTATTGGCGACTAGCGGACCAGATACGCAGTATTTT
>TRBD1|TRBV11-2|-|TRBJ1-5
CASSLQGDRNQPQHF
TGTGCCAGCAGCCTTCAGGGGGACCGCAATCAGCCCCAGCATTTT
>-|TRBV3-1/TRBV3-2|-|TRBJ1-2
CASSQGGGAIYGYTF
TGTGCCAGCAGCCAAGGTGGGGGGGCCATCTATGGCTACACCTTC
>TRBD1|TRBV5-1|-|TRBJ1-3
CASSLGDRAGNTIYF
TGCGCCAGCAGCTTGGGGGACAGGGCTGGAAACACCATATATTTT